This T cell receptor (beta chain) was observed in a study of blood T cell repertoires in COVID-19. Study-level information: COVID-19 samples, acute and convalescent, were from the United States, Italy and Spain. The cDNA or gDNA used as material had been derived from T cells, B-cell-depleted T cells, or PBMCs.

As handled by the study authors: Reference gene primer amplification yielded estimated nucleated cell counts. Repertoires were generated with immunoSEQ multiplex PCR, while TCRdb's copy carries only in-frame clones and drops some. The DNA was the basis for D and trimming; V, J and clone size are from that table. Altogether over 75,000 clones are present, almost 85% being singletons, with the ten largest covering more than 1%. Germline V gene sequence: CDR1 SGHAT, CDR2 FQNNGV. V was pared by 5 bases and J by 0 bases, with 17 bases between. The CDR3 extends over 17 amino acids. This chain uses TRBV11-2 with TRBJ2-4; tentatively, D is TRBD1 (5 bases). This receptor was obtained from an elderly woman with acute or convalescent COVID-19. Sequencing was carried out using peripheral blood. The CDR3 sequence is CASSVLDRGIAKNIQYF. CDR3 in DNA: TGTGCCAGCAGCGTCTTAGACAGAGGCATAGCCAAAAACATTCAGTACTTC.